The 26 T cell receptor beta chains reported below all come from one sample, sequenced in a study of T cell responses to AZD1222 COVID-19 vaccine. The data were produced by immunoSEQ multiplex PCR, yet TCRdb's version contains in-frame clones alone and is incomplete. This table holds approximately 180,000 clones, around 94% found once. The sequences come from peripheral blood, collected 28 days after the second dose of the MenACWY control vaccine. The receptors stem from an adult who received the MenACWY meningococcal vaccine as a control.

The CDR3, as DNA: TGTGCCAGCAGTTTGCCCGGCTCAGGTCTAACTAGCACAGATACGCAGTATTTT. This codes for CASSLPGSGLTSTDTQYF. V usage is TRBV27 and J usage is TRBJ2-3; D is uncertain. Germline V gene sequence: CDR1 MNHEY, CDR2 SMNVEV (reference sequence). V lost 3 bases and J lost 0, with 19 bases in between. The CDR3 consists of 18 residues.

The chain has TRBV7-9 and TRBJ2-7, with TRBD2 matching 10 bases. Germline V gene sequence: CDR1 SEHNR, CDR2 FQNEAQ (reference sequence). This CDR3 has 13 residues. The V gene end was trimmed by 11 bases and the J gene end by 3 bases; junction bases not matched to a gene: 7. In nucleotides, the CDR3 is TGTGCCGTAGAGCGGGAGGGAAGCTACGAGCAGTACTTC. It yields the protein CAVEREGSYEQYF. The full variable domain, completed using reference TRBV7-9 and TRBJ2-7, is DTGVSQNPRHKITKRGQNVTFRCDPISEHNRLYWYRQTLGQGPEFLTYFQNEAQLEKSRLLSDRFSAERPKGSFSTLEIQRTEQGDSAMYLCAVEREGSYEQYFGPGTRLTVT.

The chain employs TRBV27 and TRBJ1-1; no definite D call. V lost 6 bases and J lost 5, with 13 bases in between. The CDR3 is made up of 13 amino acids. The germline CDR1 and CDR2 sequences are MNHEY and SMNVEV (reference sequence). In DNA form, the CDR3 reads TGTGCCAGCAGGGATCATGGCGGGACTGAAGCTTTCTTT. The encoded protein is CASRDHGGTEAFF.

V and J are TRBV30 and TRBJ2-7; no definite D call. With 0 bases removed from V and 4 bases from J, the gap between germline ends came to 16 bases. Germline CDR1 GTSNPN, CDR2 SVGIG (reference sequence). The CDR3 consists of 15 residues. The CDR3 region is CAWSVFDLVRYEQYF. CDR3 DNA sequence: TGTGCCTGGAGTGTATTTGATCTAGTTCGGTACGAGCAGTACTTC.

The chain is built from TRBV13 and TRBJ1-2; D is unresolved. Trimming left V 6 bases short and J 4 bases short, with 12 bases between. This CDR3 comprises 13 residues. Germline V gene lookup returns CDR1 PRHDT and CDR2 FYEKMQ (reference sequence). In DNA form, the CDR3 reads TGTGCCAGCAGTTTCCGGGCGGGCTATGGCTACACCTTC. Amino acid sequence: CASSFRAGYGYTF.

This chain links TRBV27 with TRBJ1-5, with 7 bases identical to TRBD1. V dropped 4 bases and J dropped 11; count of bases not matched to a gene: 11. The CDR3 has 14 amino acids. CDR1 and CDR2 from the germline V gene are MNHEY and SMNVEV (reference sequence). CDR3 in amino acids: CASSSPGRGFTQHF. In nucleotides, the CDR3 is TGTGCCAGCAGTTCCCCTGGCAGGGGGTTTACCCAGCATTTT.

The rearrangement uses TRBV28 and TRBJ1-2, with 7 nucleotides matching TRBD1. Per the germline V gene, CDR1 is MDHEN and CDR2 is SYDVKM. The V gene end was trimmed by 5 bases and the J gene end by 4 bases; junction bases not matched to a gene: 10. The CDR3 runs 15 residues. In DNA form, the CDR3 reads TGTGCCAGCAGTGAGACAGGGATTCTCGGCTATGGCTACACCTTC. It encodes CASSETGILGYGYTF.

The chain's CDR3 is CASITGGGSGELFF. DNA for the CDR3: TGTGCCAGTATCACGGGTGGGGGCTCCGGGGAGCTGTTTTTT. The chain employs TRBV19 and TRBJ2-2; weak D call: TRBD1 (6 bases). Per germline, CDR1 LNHDA and CDR2 SQIVND (reference sequence). Trimming pared 7 bases from V and 6 bases from J, leaving 15 bases between. The CDR3 totals 14 residues.

This rearrangement joins TRBV12-3 or TRBV12-4 to TRBJ2-3, with D possibly matching TRBD2 (5 bases). The length of the CDR3 is 13 residues. V was shortened by 3 bases and J by 1 base, with 5 bases between the two germline ends. CDR3 in amino acids: CASSLEGTDTQYF. CDR3 DNA: TGTGCCAGCAGTTTGGAGGGCACAGATACGCAGTATTTT.

The chain links TRBV6-5 to TRBJ1-2; D remains ambiguous. Deletions cut 0 bases from V and 8 bases from J, with 10 bases between. The germline V gene has CDR1 MNHEY and CDR2 SVGAGI. The CDR3 runs to 13 residues. The CDR3 coding sequence is TGTGCCAGCAGTTACTCGAACAGAGGAGGCTACACCTTC. The encoded protein is CASSYSNRGGYTF.

The V and J genes are TRBV30 and TRBJ2-2; possible D gene TRBD1, 5 bases. The V and J ends lost 5 bases and 1 base respectively, with 8 bases between them. CDR1 is GTSNPN, CDR2 SVGIG, per germline (reference sequence). CDR3 length equals 13 residues. The CDR3: CAWQGQNTGELFF. The CDR3, as DNA: TGTGCCTGGCAAGGACAGAACACCGGGGAGCTGTTTTTT.

V is TRBV6-6 and J is TRBJ1-1; D ambiguous. CDR3 length: 14 residues. Trimming removed 6 bases at V and 1 base at J, with 12 bases between. Germline loops: CDR1 MNHNY, CDR2 SVGAGI (reference sequence). The CDR3 sequence is CASSMAEWNTEAFF. The CDR3, as DNA: TGTGCCAGCAGCATGGCAGAGTGGAACACTGAAGCTTTCTTT.

This CDR3 is CASSNPSAETQYF. The CDR3 DNA reads as TGCGCCAGCAGCAATCCTAGCGCAGAGACCCAGTACTTC. The gene calls are TRBV5-1 and TRBJ2-5, with a tentative D call TRBD2 (6 bases). V was trimmed by 4 bases and J by 4 bases, leaving 11 bases between them. Germline loops: CDR1 SGHRS, CDR2 YFSETQ. The CDR3 has 13 residues.

The CDR3 sequence: CASQYLGNMYNEQFF. CDR3 bases: TGTGCCAGCCAATATCTCGGGAATATGTACAATGAGCAGTTCTTC. The chain employs TRBV28 and TRBJ2-1; possible D gene TRBD2, 5 bases. This CDR3 region has 15 residues. Germline CDR1 MDHEN, CDR2 SYDVKM. The V end lost 8 bases, the J end lost 4 bases, and 18 bases lay between the germline ends.

The V and J genes are TRBV5-1 and TRBJ1-1; possible D gene TRBD1, 6 bases. The germline V and J ends were trimmed by 6 bases and 4 bases, with 16 bases remaining between them. The CDR3 spans 14 residues. CDR1 SGHRS and CDR2 YFSETQ come from the germline V gene. CDR3 nucleotides: TGCGCCAGCACGCACCGGGGGCAGAGCACTGAAGCTTTCTTT. Translated: CASTHRGQSTEAFF.

The DNA of the CDR3 is TGTGCCAGCAGTGAACTGGTCAGGGGGCTTGGCGGCTACACCTTC. This translates into CASSELVRGLGGYTF. The gene calls are TRBV2 and TRBJ1-2; 8 bases match TRBD1. CDR1 is SNHLY, CDR2 FYNNEI, per germline. The CDR3 sequence is 15 residues long. V shed 2 bases, J shed 8 bases, and the junction held 10 bases outside the gene matches.

The chain carries TRBV28 and TRBJ1-2; maybe TRBD1 (5 bases). The length of the CDR3 is 16 residues. Germline V gene data show CDR1 as MDHEN and CDR2 as SYDVKM. V shed 9 bases and J shed 4 bases, with 24 bases lying between them. For the CDR3, the DNA is TGTGCCAGTAATCCCCTCGGGGGATGGGTGAGCTATGGCTACACCTTC. Translated: CASNPLGGWVSYGYTF.

The rearrangement joins TRBV19 to TRBJ1-4, with D hard to call. CDR3 length equals 15 residues. Germline assignment: CDR1 LNHDA and CDR2 SQIVND (reference sequence). With 3 bases removed from V and 8 bases from J, the gap between germline ends came to 16 bases. Here the CDR3 reads CASSISYMVGEKLFF. The CDR3 DNA is TGTGCCAGTAGTATCTCCTACATGGTGGGGGAAAAACTGTTTTTT.

On this clone itself: The junction shows a germline mismatch at one end, possibly a read error. The chain uses TRBV29-1 and TRBJ1-3, with a tentative D call TRBD1 (6 bases). This CDR3 has 11 amino acids. Looked up from germline, CDR1 is SQVTM and CDR2 is ANQGSEA. CDR3 DNA: TGCAGCGTTGAAGGATTGACAGGACTCCTTTTT. Amino acid sequence: CSVEGLTGLLF.

In regard to this clone: Other DNA sequences in the sample encode the same CDR3. The chain links TRBV2 to TRBJ1-4; 7 nucleotides match TRBD1. This CDR3 contains 14 residues. Trimming took 6 bases from V and 7 from J; bases not matched to a gene: 8. The V gene's germline CDR1 is SNHLY and CDR2 FYNNEI. CDR3 loop: CASSERQGGEKLFF. CDR3 in DNA: TGTGCCAGCAGCGAAAGACAGGGCGGTGAAAAACTGTTTTTT.

This clone has only one observation. The chain couples TRBV6-2 or TRBV6-3 to TRBJ1-4; possible D gene TRBD1, 6 bases. V was clipped by 0 bases and J by 0 bases, with 11 bases between them. Germline-derived CDR1 and CDR2 are MNHEY and SVGEGT. CDR3 size: 17 residues. The CDR3 reads CASSYSVRGATNEKLFF. As DNA, the CDR3 is TGTGCCAGCAGTTACTCTGTCAGGGGAGCAACTAATGAAAAACTGTTTTTT.

The genes are TRBV28 and TRBJ2-2; D perhaps matches TRBD2 (7 bases). The CDR3 has 14 residues. Per germline, CDR1 MDHEN and CDR2 SYDVKM. Trimming stripped 10 bases from V and 7 bases from J, with 19 bases between. CDR3 sequence reads: CAIRGALRVGELFF. CDR3 bases: TGTGCCATCCGGGGGGCCCTAAGGGTCGGGGAGCTGTTTTTT.

The V and J genes are TRBV19 and TRBJ2-2, with 7 positions matching TRBD1. V was pared by 4 bases and J by 4 bases, with 9 bases of the junction left unmatched. Per germline, CDR1 LNHDA and CDR2 SQIVND (reference sequence). The CDR3 contains 16 residues. The CDR3 sequence is CASSTPGGRGTGELFF. CDR3 in DNA: TGTGCCAGTAGTACCCCAGGGGGAAGAGGCACCGGGGAGCTGTTTTTT.

This chain joins TRBV7-6 and TRBJ2-1; 9 nucleotides agree with TRBD2. Germline CDR1 reads SGHVS; CDR2 reads FNYEAQ. The CDR3 is 15 residues long. Trimming at V came to 2 bases and at J to 9 bases, leaving 8 bases not matched to a gene. In DNA, the CDR3 is TGTGCCAGCAGCTTAACAACTAGCGGGCAGATTGAGCAGTTCTTC. Its protein product is CASSLTTSGQIEQFF. The entire variable domain, with the rest obtained from reference TRBV7-6 and TRBJ2-1, is as follows: GAGVSQSPRYKVTKRGQDVALRCDPISGHVSLYWYRQALGQGPEFLTYFNYEAQQDKSGLPNDRFSAERPEGSISTLTIQRTEQRDSAMYRCASSLTTSGQIEQFFGPGTRLTVL.

V gene TRBV2 combines with J gene TRBJ1-2; D uncertain. Germline V gene sequence: CDR1 SNHLY, CDR2 FYNNEI. The V and J ends lost 4 bases and 4 bases respectively, with 7 bases between them. This CDR3 spans 12 amino acids. The CDR3: CASSGGVYGYTF. The CDR3 DNA reads TGTGCCAGCAGTGGGGGAGTCTATGGCTACACCTTC.

This sequence joins TRBV18 and TRBJ2-2, with 7 bases identical to TRBD2. The CDR3 has 15 residues. The germline CDR1 and CDR2 sequences are KGHSH and LQKENI. The V segment lost 2 bases and the J segment 2 bases; nucleotides outside the gene matches: 2. The CDR3 nucleotides are TGTGCCAGCTCACCATGGGAGGGAAACACCGGGGAGCTGTTTTTT. Translation: CASSPWEGNTGELFF.